Shown below are 14 T cell receptor beta chains from a single sample sequenced in a study of blood T cell repertoires in COVID-19. Generated by immunoSEQ multiplex PCR, the TCRdb table keeps only in-frame clones and is missing some. This sample has roughly 100,000 clones; approximately 72% occur once, and the top ten carry roughly a fifth. Sequencing input: peripheral blood. Receptors originate from a woman in her 70s with acute or convalescent COVID-19.

The genes are TRBV29-1 and TRBJ1-2; D is undetermined. The CDR3 has 11 amino acids. Germline CDR1 reads SQVTM; CDR2 reads ANQGSEA. V lost 4 bases and J 6 bases, leaving 9 bases between the germline ends. The CDR3 DNA reads as TGCAGCGTTGGGTCCGGGGATGGCTACACCTTC. This gives the protein CSVGSGDGYTF.

The chain combines TRBV19 with TRBJ1-5, with 8 bases aligning to TRBD1. The germline gives CDR1 LNHDA, CDR2 SQIVND (reference sequence). There are 12 residues in the CDR3. V was clipped by 9 bases and J by 4 bases; unmatched bases: 2. This CDR3 reads CASGDRNQPQHF. DNA of the CDR3: TGTGCCAGCGGGGACAGGAATCAGCCCCAGCATTTT.

V is TRBV7-8 and J is TRBJ2-3, with D possibly TRBD1 on 6 matching bases. Trimming shortened V by 5 bases and J by 3 bases, and 12 bases separated the two germline ends. Per the germline V gene, CDR1 is SGHVS and CDR2 is FQNEAQ. This CDR3 contains 14 residues. CDR3 in DNA: TGTGCCAGCAGCCGGGCGGACAGAACAGATACGCAGTATTTT. Protein sequence: CASSRADRTDTQYF.

This clone was recorded a few times. This chain uses TRBV15 with TRBJ1-4, with a tentative D call TRBD1 (6 bases). Germline V gene data show CDR1 as LNHNV and CDR2 as YYDKDF (reference sequence). The CDR3 spans 14 residues. Trimming took off 5 bases at V and 4 bases at J, with 11 bases between the two ends. The CDR3 DNA sequence: TGTGCCACCAGCCTTAGGACAGTTAATGAAAAACTGTTTTTT. Protein: CATSLRTVNEKLFF.

The gene calls are TRBV11-3 and TRBJ2-3, with a possible D match to TRBD2 (6 bases). This CDR3 has 14 amino acids. V was clipped by 2 bases and J by 4 bases, with 10 bases between them. The V gene's germline CDR1 is SGHNT and CDR2 YENEEA. This CDR3 is CASSLIGGADTQYF. The CDR3 bases are TGTGCCAGCAGCTTAATTGGAGGGGCAGATACGCAGTATTTT.

The chain carries TRBV5-1 and TRBJ1-3; the D gene is possibly TRBD1 (5 bases). The CDR3 has 16 residues. Germline V gene sequence: CDR1 SGHRS, CDR2 YFSETQ. V was trimmed by 1 base and J by 0 bases, leaving 11 bases between them. CDR3: CASSLSGSYSGNTIYF. In DNA, the CDR3 is TGCGCCAGCAGCTTGTCAGGGTCATACTCTGGAAACACCATATATTTT.

The chain employs TRBV7-9 and TRBJ1-1, with 8 bases that match TRBD1. CDR1 is SEHNR, CDR2 FQNEAQ, per germline (reference sequence). The V and J ends lost 4 bases and 7 bases, in that order; junction bases with no gene match: 8. The CDR3 consists of 14 residues. CDR3 loop: CASSSGQGESEAFF. The CDR3 DNA reads TGTGCCAGCAGCTCCGGACAGGGAGAAAGTGAAGCTTTCTTT.

The chain carries TRBV2 and TRBJ1-1, with D maybe TRBD1 (5 bases). The CDR3 has 14 amino acids. V was clipped by 8 bases and J by 0 bases, with 13 bases between them. The germline gives CDR1 SNHLY, CDR2 FYNNEI. The CDR3 is CASQSPGLNTEAFF. The CDR3 nucleotides are TGTGCCAGCCAATCCCCAGGGTTGAACACTGAAGCTTTCTTT.

This clone appeared once. The chain couples TRBV25-1 to TRBJ1-5; 8 nucleotides align to TRBD1. V was clipped by 3 bases and J by 5 bases; unmatched bases: 12. Per the germline V gene, CDR1 is MGHDK and CDR2 is SYGVNS. The CDR3 covers 17 residues. Written as DNA, the CDR3 is TGTGCCAGCAGTGAGGAAGTTTTCAGGGGGCAAGATCAGCCCCAGCATTTT. It encodes CASSEEVFRGQDQPQHF.

V is TRBV14 and J is TRBJ2-7; 11 positions match TRBD1. Looked up from germline, CDR1 is SGHDN and CDR2 is FVKESK. There are 15 residues in the CDR3. With V trimmed by 4 bases and J by 5 bases, 7 bases remained unmatched. In DNA, the CDR3 is TGTGCCAGCAGCCGGACAGGGGGCAATAGGCACGAGCAGTACTTC. Its protein is CASSRTGGNRHEQYF. Full variable domain (remainder filled in from reference TRBV14 and TRBJ2-7): EAGVTQFPSHSVIEKGQTVTLRCDPISGHDNLYWYRRVMGKEIKFLLHFVKESKQDESGMPNNRFLAERTGGTYSTLKVQPAELEDSGVYFCASSRTGGNRHEQYFGPGTRLTVT.

The chain combines TRBV6-6 with TRBJ2-4, with TRBD1 as a possible D gene (6 bases). Per germline, CDR1 MNHNY and CDR2 SVGAGI (reference sequence). This CDR3 contains 18 residues. The V and J ends lost 5 bases and 0 bases respectively, with 20 bases between them. CDR3 nucleotide sequence: TGTGCCAGCAGTCCCCAATTCGGACAGATAATAGCCAAAAACATTCAGTACTTC. It specifies CASSPQFGQIIAKNIQYF.

The chain links TRBV19 to TRBJ2-1, with 10 bases matching TRBD2. The germline gives CDR1 LNHDA, CDR2 SQIVND (reference sequence). The CDR3 sequence is 15 residues long. V was clipped by 4 bases and J by 9 bases; unmatched bases: 9. The CDR3 is CASSTSGGALFEQFF. The CDR3 coding sequence is TGTGCCAGTAGTACGAGCGGGGGGGCGCTTTTTGAGCAGTTCTTC.

The rearrangement links TRBV30 to TRBJ1-1, with no clear D. From germline, CDR1 is GTSNPN and CDR2 SVGIG (reference sequence). Trimming shortened V by 0 bases and J by 5 bases, and 13 bases separated the two germline ends. This CDR3 has 14 amino acids. The CDR3 DNA reads as TGTGCCTGGAGTGTACGGGGATTGGGTACTGAAGCTTTCTTT. It specifies CAWSVRGLGTEAFF.

The gene calls are TRBV10-3 and TRBJ2-7, with TRBD1 as a possible D gene (7 bases). This CDR3 region has 16 residues. The germline gives CDR1 ENHRY, CDR2 SYGVKD. V was pared by 1 base and J by 4 bases, with 17 bases between. The CDR3, as DNA: TGTGCCATCAGTGAGTTGGGGGGACAGTCGGGATACGAGCAGTACTTC. Translating it yields CAISELGGQSGYEQYF.